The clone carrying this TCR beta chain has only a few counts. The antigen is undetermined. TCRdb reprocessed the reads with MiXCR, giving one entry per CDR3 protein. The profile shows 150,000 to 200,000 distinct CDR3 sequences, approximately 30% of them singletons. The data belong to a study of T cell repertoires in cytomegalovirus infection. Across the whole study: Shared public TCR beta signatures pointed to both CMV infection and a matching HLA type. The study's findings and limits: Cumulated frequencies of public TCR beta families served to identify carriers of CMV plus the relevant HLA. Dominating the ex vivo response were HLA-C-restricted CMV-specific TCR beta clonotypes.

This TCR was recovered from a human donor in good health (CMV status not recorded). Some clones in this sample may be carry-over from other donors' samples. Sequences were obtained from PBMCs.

This CDR3 is CASSRGQARFNYGYTF. The CDR3 region has the DNA TGTGCCAGCAGTCGCGGACAGGCGAGATTTAACTATGGCTACACCTTC. The chain links TRBV6-1 to TRBJ1-2; 7 nucleotides agree with TRBD1. Germline assignment: CDR1 MNHNS and CDR2 SASEGT. V dropped 5 bases and J dropped 1; count of bases not matched to a gene: 10. There are 16 residues in the CDR3.